Detailed here is one TCR beta chain. What it binds is unknown. This specimen belongs to a study of CD8+CD57+ T cells in acquired aplastic anemia. As for the study in general: DNA per sorted CD4+ or CD8+ sample ranged about 0.2 to 27.4 ug, averaging roughly 3.2 ug. Study-level points and caveats: Common to patients and controls were roughly 30 CD8+ CDR3 sequences.

CDR1 and CDR2 (germline): KGHDR, SFDVKD. The CDR3 has 16 amino acids. The V gene lost 3 bases and the J gene lost 8 bases, with 19 bases spanning the gap. CD8+CD57+ cell expansion had been shown by flow cytometry in patients chosen for sequencing. Every patient was diagnosed with severe acquired aplastic anemia. No patient had been given any therapy when blood was sampled. It was genomic DNA that served as the template for profiling TCR beta VDJ and CDR3. TCRdb redid the calling of the reads with MiXCR, one entry per CDR3 protein. The data hold approximately 300,000 distinct CDR3 sequences, with 56% observed a single time.

Sequenced input: sorted CD4+, CD8+, or CD8+CD57+ T cells (not recorded which) from PBMCs. The J gene is TRBJ2-1, the V gene TRBV24-1; a possible D gene is TRBD1 (8 bases). This receptor was identified in a human donor with aplastic anemia. CDR3: CATSDPTGGGQDEQFF. The CDR3 DNA follows: TGTGCCACCAGTGATCCCACGGGCGGGGGACAGGATGAGCAGTTCTTC.